This paragraph covers one T cell receptor (beta chain) sequence. Source study methods: It was from reference gene primer amplification that nucleated cell counts were estimated. Produced via immunoSEQ multiplex PCR; TCRdb's table is partial and in-frame only. V and J calls plus clone size are reproduced from that table; the DNA served to infer D and trimming. The sample comprises more than 200,000 clones, approximately 82% of which are singletons, and roughly 8.7% rests with the top ten. The data belong to a study of blood T cell repertoires in COVID-19. Turning to the study itself: Samples representing acute and convalescent COVID-19 were sourced from the United States, Italy and Spain. The analysed material was cDNA or gDNA that came from T cells, B-cell-depleted T cells, or PBMCs.

Sequenced input: peripheral blood. The clonotype comes from a middle-aged man with active or convalescent COVID-19.

The CDR3 DNA reads TGTGCCTGGAGGGGAGCTACGGGCGCGAACACCGGGGAGCTGTTTTTT. Its translation is CAWRGATGANTGELFF. The gene calls are TRBV30 and TRBJ2-2; tentative D call: TRBD2 (5 bases). The CDR3 is 16 amino acids. The germline V gene has CDR1 GTSNPN and CDR2 SVGIG (reference sequence). The ends were cut back, 3 bases at V and 0 bases at J, with 14 bases in the middle.